Following are 16 T cell receptor beta chains from one sample sequenced in a study of blood T cell repertoires in COVID-19. Clones were read by immunoSEQ multiplex PCR, and TCRdb kept only the in-frame ones, dropping some. The sample records 180,000 or so clones, more than 75% being singletons. The source material was peripheral blood. The receptors were gathered from a middle-aged man with active or convalescent COVID-19.

This clone was recorded once. The chain has TRBV5-4 and TRBJ1-3, with D possibly TRBD1 on 5 matching bases. The CDR3 is 16 residues long. Trimming took 4 bases from V and 0 from J, leaving 14 bases between them. From germline, CDR1 is SGHNT and CDR2 YYREEE (reference sequence). The chain's CDR3 is CASSGGYRGSGNTIYF. The CDR3 coding sequence is TGTGCCAGCAGCGGGGGGTACCGGGGCTCTGGAAACACCATATATTTT.

The rearrangement uses TRBV7-2 and TRBJ1-2; no definite D call. This CDR3 has 11 residues. Trimming shortened V by 5 bases and J by 8 bases, and 9 bases separated the two germline ends. CDR1 is SGHTA and CDR2 is FQGNSA in the germline V gene. CDR3 protein: CASSAYGGYTF. The CDR3 region has the DNA TGTGCCAGCAGCGCATACGGGGGCTACACCTTC.

This sequence joins TRBV4-2 and TRBJ1-1, with D perhaps TRBD1 (5 bases). V was clipped by 1 base and J by 6 bases, with 9 bases between them. The germline gives CDR1 LGHNA, CDR2 YNFKEQ. The CDR3 has 13 amino acids. The CDR3 is CASSQGPRAEAFF. CDR3 DNA: TGTGCCAGCAGCCAAGGACCCAGGGCTGAAGCTTTCTTT.

The chain employs TRBV6-6 and TRBJ2-5, with 11 positions matching TRBD2. This CDR3 has 16 amino acids. Germline lookup yields CDR1 MNHNY and CDR2 SVGAGI (reference sequence). The junction had 11 bases not matched to a gene; V was cut back by 8 bases and J by 3 bases. CDR3 DNA sequence: TGTGCCAGCCAGGACCTTGGACTAGCGGGTGAAGAGACCCAGTACTTC. It encodes CASQDLGLAGEETQYF.

The gene calls are TRBV6-5 and TRBJ1-2, with 9 bases identical to TRBD1. Germline V gives CDR1 MNHEY, CDR2 SVGAGI. The CDR3 extends over 14 amino acids. Germline trimming cut 7 bases from V and 8 bases from J; bases unmatched to any gene: 11. The DNA for the CDR3 is TGTGCCAGCAATATCGACAGGGGGAAAGAGGGCTACACCTTC. Its translation: CASNIDRGKEGYTF.

V usage is TRBV19 and J usage is TRBJ2-2, with 12 bases matching TRBD2. Germline-derived CDR1 and CDR2 are LNHDA and SQIVND (reference sequence). This CDR3 is 19 amino acids long. V gave up 8 bases and J gave up 2 bases; unmatched junction bases: 15. The CDR3 here is CASRTPGLAGYNNTGELFF. In DNA, the CDR3 is TGTGCCAGTCGAACACCGGGACTAGCGGGCTACAACAACACCGGGGAGCTGTTTTTT.

The chain has TRBV5-1 and TRBJ2-2; TRBD2 matches 11 bases. The CDR3 runs to 16 residues. Trimming at V came to 3 bases and at J to 0 bases, leaving 1 base not matched to a gene. Germline values: CDR1 SGHRS, CDR2 YFSETQ. CDR3 nucleotides: TGCGCCAGCAGCTCGACTAGCGGGGCGAACACCGGGGAGCTGTTTTTT. Translated, it gives CASSSTSGANTGELFF.

The rearrangement joins TRBV5-1 to TRBJ2-1, with 10 bases fitting TRBD2. Germline V gene data show CDR1 as SGHRS and CDR2 as YFSETQ. This CDR3 spans 15 amino acids. J lost 10 bases, V lost 4 bases, and 11 bases had no gene match. CDR3 sequence: CASSVGLALQLEQFF. CDR3 DNA: TGCGCCAGCAGCGTGGGACTAGCGCTCCAGTTGGAGCAGTTCTTC.

The genes are TRBV4-3 and TRBJ2-1; 11 bases match TRBD2. The germline V gene has CDR1 LGHNA and CDR2 YSLEER. V was clipped by 3 bases and J by 9 bases; unmatched bases: 4. CDR3 length: 14 amino acids. The chain's CDR3 is CASSQTSGVGEQFF. CDR3 nucleotide sequence: TGCGCCAGCAGCCAGACTAGCGGGGTGGGTGAGCAGTTCTTC.

The chain uses TRBV6-5 and TRBJ2-5, with 7 positions matching TRBD2. V lost 9 bases and J lost 2; bases outside the gene matches: 9. The CDR3 covers 14 residues. CDR1 MNHEY and CDR2 SVGAGI come from the germline V gene. The CDR3 region is CASGRAAAQETQYF. Here the CDR3 DNA reads TGTGCCAGTGGGAGGGCAGCAGCTCAAGAGACCCAGTACTTC.

The rearrangement links TRBV4-2 to TRBJ2-7, with 8 positions matching TRBD1. The CDR3 loop spans 18 amino acids. V dropped 0 bases and J dropped 1; count of bases not matched to a gene: 11. The germline CDR1 and CDR2 sequences are LGHNA and YNFKEQ. The CDR3 nucleotides are TGTGCCAGCAGCCAAGACCCCAACGGACAGGGCCTATCCTACGAGCAGTACTTC. Encoded protein: CASSQDPNGQGLSYEQYF.

The J gene is TRBJ1-1, the V gene TRBV4-2, with 7 bases aligning to TRBD1. This CDR3 contains 13 residues. V was clipped by 2 bases and J by 6 bases; unmatched bases: 3. The germline gives CDR1 LGHNA, CDR2 YNFKEQ. CDR3 in DNA: TGTGCCAGCAGCCAAACAGGGGAACCTGAAGCTTTCTTT. It is translated as CASSQTGEPEAFF.

V is TRBV19 and J is TRBJ2-3; 9 nucleotides align to TRBD2. The CDR3 spans 16 residues. CDR1 is LNHDA and CDR2 is SQIVND in the germline V gene (reference sequence). V lost 3 bases to trimming and J lost 0 bases; unmatched junction nucleotides: 4. This CDR3 is CASSIASGASTDTQYF. The CDR3 DNA reads TGTGCCAGTAGTATCGCTAGCGGGGCCAGCACAGATACGCAGTATTTT.

The rearrangement uses TRBV2 and TRBJ2-7; perhaps TRBD1 as D (5 bases). V lost 1 base and J 0 bases, leaving 7 bases between the germline ends. The germline gives CDR1 SNHLY, CDR2 FYNNEI. The CDR3 is 14 residues long. CDR3 sequence: CASSEGTFSYEQYF. DNA of the CDR3: TGTGCCAGCAGTGAAGGGACATTCTCCTACGAGCAGTACTTC.

J is TRBJ1-1 and V is TRBV7-9, with 9 bases lining up with TRBD1. V trimming: 5 bases; J trimming: 7 bases; junction bases outside the gene matches: 8. CDR1 is SEHNR, CDR2 FQNEAQ, per germline (reference sequence). The CDR3 runs 14 residues. In DNA form, the CDR3 reads TGTGCCAGCAGCAGCTACAGGGGGCGGTTTGAAGCTTTCTTT. Its protein product is CASSSYRGRFEAFF.

V usage is TRBV6-5 and J usage is TRBJ1-2; D is possibly TRBD1 (5 bases). CDR1 and CDR2 from the germline V gene are MNHEY and SVGAGI. The CDR3 extends over 13 amino acids. With 10 bases removed from V and 4 bases from J, the gap between germline ends came to 16 bases. The CDR3 here is CATGGVQSYGYTF. In DNA, the CDR3 is TGTGCCACCGGGGGTGTTCAGAGCTATGGCTACACCTTC.